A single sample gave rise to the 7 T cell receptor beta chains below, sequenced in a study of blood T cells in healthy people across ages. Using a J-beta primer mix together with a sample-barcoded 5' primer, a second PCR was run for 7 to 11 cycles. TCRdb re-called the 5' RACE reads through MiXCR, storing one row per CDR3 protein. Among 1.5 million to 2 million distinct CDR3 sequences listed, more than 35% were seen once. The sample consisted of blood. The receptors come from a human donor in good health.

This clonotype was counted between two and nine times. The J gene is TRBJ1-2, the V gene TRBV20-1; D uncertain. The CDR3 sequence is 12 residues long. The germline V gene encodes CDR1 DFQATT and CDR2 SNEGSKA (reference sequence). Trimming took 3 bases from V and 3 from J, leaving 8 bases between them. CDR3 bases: TGCAGTGCTAGCCGAGGTGACTATGGCTACACCTTC. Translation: CSASRGDYGYTF.

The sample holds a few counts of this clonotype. CDR3 DNA: TGTGCCAGCAGCCGTGGGGCAGGGGAGAAGACGGGGGAGACCCAGTACTTC. As protein: CASSRGAGEKTGETQYF. V usage is TRBV5-4 and J usage is TRBJ2-5; D is perhaps TRBD1 (6 bases). Trimming stripped 4 bases from V and 5 bases from J, with 24 bases between. Germline-derived CDR1 and CDR2 are SGHNT and YYREEE (reference sequence). The CDR3 extends over 17 amino acids.

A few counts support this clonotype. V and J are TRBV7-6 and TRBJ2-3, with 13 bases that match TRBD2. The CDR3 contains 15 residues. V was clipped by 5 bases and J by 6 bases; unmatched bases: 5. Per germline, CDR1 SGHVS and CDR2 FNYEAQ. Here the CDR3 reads CASSRLAGGRDTQYF. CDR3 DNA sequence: TGTGCCAGCAGCCGACTAGCGGGGGGTCGGGATACGCAGTATTTT. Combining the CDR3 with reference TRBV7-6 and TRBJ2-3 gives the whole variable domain GAGVSQSPRYKVTKRGQDVALRCDPISGHVSLYWYRQALGQGPEFLTYFNYEAQQDKSGLPNDRFSAERPEGSISTLTIQRTEQRDSAMYRCASSRLAGGRDTQYFGPGTRLTVL.

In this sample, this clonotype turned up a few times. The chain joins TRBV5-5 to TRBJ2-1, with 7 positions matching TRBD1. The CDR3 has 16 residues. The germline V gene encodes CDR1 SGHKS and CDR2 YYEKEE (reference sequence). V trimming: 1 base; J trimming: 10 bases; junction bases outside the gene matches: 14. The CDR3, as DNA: TGTGCCAGCAGCTTGAGGGGGCGACTACTGGCGGTAGAGCAGTTCTTC. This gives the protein CASSLRGRLLAVEQFF.

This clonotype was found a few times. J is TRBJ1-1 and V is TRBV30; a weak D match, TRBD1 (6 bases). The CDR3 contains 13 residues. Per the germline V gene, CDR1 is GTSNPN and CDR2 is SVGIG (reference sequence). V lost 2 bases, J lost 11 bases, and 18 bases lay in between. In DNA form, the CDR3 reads TGTGCCTGGAGTTTTTTATCGGACGGACAGGCTTTCTTT. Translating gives CAWSFLSDGQAFF.

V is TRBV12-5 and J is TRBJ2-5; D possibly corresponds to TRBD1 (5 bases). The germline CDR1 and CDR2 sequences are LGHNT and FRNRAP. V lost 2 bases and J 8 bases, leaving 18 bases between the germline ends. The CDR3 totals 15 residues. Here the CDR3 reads CASGLYQGQITTQYF. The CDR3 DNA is TGTGCTAGTGGTTTGTATCAGGGTCAAATTACTACCCAGTACTTC.

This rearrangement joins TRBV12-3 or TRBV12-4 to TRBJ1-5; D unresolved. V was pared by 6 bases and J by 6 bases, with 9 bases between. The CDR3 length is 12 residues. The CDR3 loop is CASSPWVQPQHF. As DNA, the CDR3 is TGTGCCAGCAGCCCGTGGGTTCAGCCCCAGCATTTT.